These T cell receptor beta chains were read from a single sample in a study of shared clonotypes between healthy human individuals. Here immunoSEQ multiplex PCR was the method, and the copy in TCRdb shows in-frame clones only, minus some. The table has around 99,000 clones, 60% to 70% seen once; the top ten hold approximately 50%. The sample was memory CD8+ T cells sorted from blood. The receptors shown here come from a man aged 25 to 45 in good health. CDR3s include the opening cysteine and the closing phenylalanine or tryptophan. Each record gives: clone size, J gene, V gene, D gene, CDR3 protein, CDR3 DNA. A D gene is named only where the DNA matches it firmly. Size is omitted from some rows. Given values are once, few, many or a class for expanded clones.

.	TRBJ2-7	TRBV11-3	TRBD1	CASSLETGEGSYEQYF	TGTGCCAGCAGCTTGGAAACAGGGGAAGGCTCCTACGAGCAGTACTTC
.	TRBJ2-5	TRBV19	.	CASSVYSGATETQYF	TGTGCCAGTAGTGTCTATTCGGGAGCGACAGAGACCCAGTACTTC
.	TRBJ2-2	TRBV7-3	TRBD1	CASSRSGGTGELFF	TGTGCCAGCAGCCGATCAGGGGGCACCGGGGAGCTGTTTTTT
few	TRBJ1-1	TRBV11-2	.	CASSYIVGMNTEAFF	TGTGCCAGCAGCTATATAGTAGGGATGAACACTGAAGCTTTCTTT
.	TRBJ2-1	TRBV6-5	.	CASSWRGSYNEQFF	TGTGCCAGCAGCTGGCGGGGATCCTACAATGAGCAGTTCTTC
.	TRBJ2-1	TRBV7-2	TRBD1	CASSLGRDSVSNEQFF	TGTGCCAGCAGCTTGGGACGGGACAGTGTTAGCAATGAGCAGTTCTTC
.	TRBJ2-2	TRBV19	TRBD2	CASSPRTSGRTATGELFF	TGTGCCAGTAGCCCCCGGACTAGCGGGAGGACCGCCACCGGGGAGCTGTTTTTT
.	TRBJ2-5	TRBV10-3	.	CALLAEETQYF	TGTGCCCTCCTCGCGGAAGAGACCCAGTACTTC
.	TRBJ2-2	TRBV7-2	TRBD2	CASSLPGLAGYNTGELFF	TGTGCCAGCAGCCTGCCGGGACTAGCGGGATATAACACCGGGGAGCTGTTTTTT
.	TRBJ2-5	TRBV6-1	.	CASSEPGRLYQETQYF	TGTGCCAGCAGTGAACCCGGACGGCTGTACCAAGAGACCCAGTACTTC
once	TRBJ2-3	TRBV14	.	CASSQLTRLTADTQYF	TGTGCCAGCAGCCAATTGACTAGGCTGACGGCAGATACGCAGTATTTT
.	TRBJ2-3	TRBV4-2	TRBD2	CASSQDWREGSTDTQYF	TGTGCCAGCAGCCAAGACTGGCGGGAGGGTAGCACAGATACGCAGTATTTT
.	TRBJ2-7	TRBV28	.	CASSGLIYEQYF	TGTGCCAGCAGTGGCTTGATTTACGAGCAGTACTTC